The 32 T cell receptor beta chains listed next were all sequenced from one sample in a study of CD8 T cells in ankylosing spondylitis. Points from the study as a whole: Several highly homologous variants made up a TCR beta motif, and this motif appeared characteristic of ankylosing spondylitis blood.

These receptors' antigens are unknown. MiXCR was run by TCRdb on the 5' RACE reads, yielding one entry per CDR3 protein. This sample has about 540,000 distinct CDR3 sequences; roughly 13% occur once, and the top ten carry under 7.5%. Input material: blood, either unsorted or a sorted T cell fraction (not recorded which). These receptors were collected from a male donor with ankylosing spondylitis.

The chain employs TRBV20-1 and TRBJ2-7; 13 bases are a match to TRBD2. The germline V gene encodes CDR1 DFQATT and CDR2 SNEGSKA (reference sequence). The CDR3 consists of 15 residues. After removal of 3 bases from V and 2 bases from J, the junction contained 4 bases not matched to a gene. The CDR3 loop is CSASTSGRGAYEQYV. The CDR3 DNA reads TGCAGTGCTAGCACTAGCGGGAGGGGGGCCTACGAGCAGTACGTC.

This clonotype was counted a few times. The chain combines TRBV12-3 or TRBV12-4 with TRBJ1-5; D possibly corresponds to TRBD1 (5 bases). The CDR3 spans 16 residues. Trimming cost V 0 bases and J 2 bases, with 11 bases left between them. The CDR3 DNA is TGTGCCAGCAGTTTAGCGCGGGGGGGTGGCAATCAGCCCCAGCATTTT. As protein: CASSLARGGGNQPQHF.

This clonotype was observed many times. This sequence joins TRBV5-1 and TRBJ2-1, with 7 bases aligning to TRBD2. CDR1 and CDR2 (germline): SGHRS, YFSETQ. The V gene end was trimmed by 0 bases and the J gene end by 1 base; junction bases not matched to a gene: 4. The CDR3 has 16 residues. The CDR3 DNA reads as TGCGCCAGCAGCTTGGATCGGGGAGGGTCCTACAATGAGCAGTTCTTC. The encoded protein is CASSLDRGGSYNEQFF.

There are a few counts of this clonotype. The genes are TRBV12-3 or TRBV12-4 and TRBJ2-1; unclear D gene. CDR3 length: 14 residues. Trimming stripped 3 bases from V and 0 bases from J, with 6 bases between. CDR3 region: CASSFSDSYNEQFF. CDR3 sequence (DNA): TGTGCCAGCAGTTTCAGCGACTCCTACAATGAGCAGTTCTTC.

This clonotype has only a few counts. The V gene is TRBV5-1, the J gene TRBJ1-6; weak D call: TRBD1 (6 bases). The CDR3 spans 13 residues. Germline V CDR1 and CDR2: SGHRS, YFSETQ. V lost 4 bases, J lost 10 bases, and 12 bases lay in between. CDR3: CASSPEGGSPLHF. The CDR3 DNA reads as TGCGCCAGCAGCCCCGAGGGGGGATCACCCCTCCACTTT. Full variable domain (missing parts from reference TRBV5-1 and TRBJ1-6): KAGVTQTPRYLIKTRGQQVTLSCSPISGHRSVSWYQQTPGQGLQFLFEYFSETQRNKGNFPGRFSGRQFSNSRSEMNVSTLELGDSALYLCASSPEGGSPLHFGNGTRLTVT.

This sequence joins TRBV3-1 and TRBJ1-3; the D is unclear. Germline CDR1 reads LGHDT; CDR2 reads YNNKEL (reference sequence). The CDR3 has 18 residues. Trimming shortened V by 2 bases and J by 0 bases, and 17 bases separated the two germline ends. CDR3 in DNA: TGTGCCAGCAGCCAATACGAGGAAGGCCGGAGCTCTGGAAACACCATATATTTT. It yields the protein CASSQYEEGRSSGNTIYF.

This clonotype occurred a few times. The chain links TRBV5-1 to TRBJ2-1, with TRBD2 identical over 7 bases. The CDR3 totals 16 residues. Germline lookup yields CDR1 SGHRS and CDR2 YFSETQ. The V and J ends lost 4 bases and 0 bases, in that order; junction bases with no gene match: 7. The CDR3 reads CASSLGRESSYNEQFF. The CDR3 nucleotides are TGCGCCAGCAGCCTAGGGCGGGAGAGCTCCTACAATGAGCAGTTCTTC.

This clonotype was found a few times. The chain employs TRBV10-3 and TRBJ1-2; D is uncertain. The CDR3 is 12 amino acids. The V gene's germline CDR1 is ENHRY and CDR2 SYGVKD. V lost 10 bases and J 3 bases, leaving 12 bases between the germline ends. In DNA form, the CDR3 reads TGTGCCAGCGCCGGGATAGACTATGGCTACACCTTC. Translated, it gives CASAGIDYGYTF.

This clonotype has at least ten counts. The chain combines TRBV29-1 with TRBJ1-1; D gene uncertain. The V gene's germline CDR1 is SQVTM and CDR2 ANQGSEA. This CDR3 has 12 residues. V lost 5 bases to trimming and J lost 7 bases, with 14 bases between them. The CDR3 nucleotides are TGCAGCGTTTTATTGGCAGCAGGTGAAGCTTTCTTT. It encodes CSVLLAAGEAFF.

This clonotype was seen a single time. This chain uses TRBV12-3 or TRBV12-4 with TRBJ2-1; maybe TRBD2 (6 bases). Trimming removed 10 bases from V and 3 bases from J, with 13 bases in between. The CDR3 runs to 13 residues. The CDR3 nucleotides read TGTGCCATAGTAGCGGACCACTACAATGAGCAGTTCTTC. It codes for CAIVADHYNEQFF.

This clonotype has ten or more counts. The CDR3 reads CATKKDDNQPQHF. CDR3 nucleotides: TGTGCCACCAAAAAGGATGATAATCAGCCCCAGCATTTT. This chain links TRBV24-1 with TRBJ1-5; D gene uncertain. The CDR3 extends over 13 amino acids. CDR1 is KGHDR, CDR2 SFDVKD, per germline. V dropped 8 bases and J dropped 4 bases, with 11 bases sitting between them.

This chain links TRBV10-3 with TRBJ2-2, with TRBD1 identical over 7 bases. There are 16 residues in the CDR3. V was clipped by 3 bases and J by 2 bases; unmatched bases: 6. CDR1 is ENHRY and CDR2 is SYGVKD in the germline V gene. CDR3 protein: CAISDTGALNTGELFF. The CDR3, as DNA: TGTGCCATCAGTGACACAGGGGCTCTCAACACCGGGGAGCTGTTTTTT.

The table lists this clonotype with a few counts. The chain has TRBV10-2 and TRBJ2-7; TRBD1 matches at 9 bases. Germline-derived CDR1 and CDR2 are WSHSY and SAAADI. The CDR3 runs to 16 residues. V lost 5 bases to trimming and J lost 5 bases; unmatched junction nucleotides: 13. In DNA form, the CDR3 reads TGCGCCAGCAGTAAGAGAACCGGGACAGGGACCAACGAGCAGTACTTC. Protein product: CASSKRTGTGTNEQYF.

This chain links TRBV5-1 with TRBJ2-3; no clear D gene. Germline V gene lookup returns CDR1 SGHRS and CDR2 YFSETQ. Trimming stripped 7 bases from V and 2 bases from J, with 14 bases between. CDR3 length: 14 amino acids. CDR3 bases: TGCGCCAGCTCCCGGGCGGCTGACACAGATACGCAGTATTTT. Amino acid sequence: CASSRAADTDTQYF.

This clonotype was counted at least ten times. V gene TRBV12-3 or TRBV12-4 combines with J gene TRBJ1-1; D is undetermined. The CDR3 is 14 residues long. Between the trimmed V and J ends, which lost 0 bases and 1 base, there was a span of 6 bases. The CDR3 DNA sequence: TGTGCCAGCAGTTTAGCGCCGGAGAACACTGAAGCTTTCTTT. Protein: CASSLAPENTEAFF.

The rearrangement uses TRBV7-9 and TRBJ1-5; 8 bases align to TRBD1. Germline CDR1 is SEHNR and CDR2 is FQNEAQ (reference sequence). The V gene end was trimmed by 1 base and the J gene end by 7 bases; junction bases not matched to a gene: 6. This CDR3 is 15 amino acids long. This CDR3 reads CASSLGTGIGQPQHF. In DNA form, the CDR3 reads TGTGCCAGCAGCTTAGGGACAGGGATCGGCCAGCCCCAGCATTTT. The full variable domain, its missing parts supplied by reference TRBV7-9 and TRBJ1-5, is DTGVSQNPRHKITKRGQNVTFRCDPISEHNRLYWYRQTLGQGPEFLTYFQNEAQLEKSRLLSDRFSAERPKGSFSTLEIQRTEQGDSAMYLCASSLGTGIGQPQHFGDGTRLSIL.

This chain connects TRBV5-1 to TRBJ2-1; TRBD2 agrees at 7 bases. V shed 2 bases and J 8 bases; nucleotides not matched to a gene: 13. There are 16 residues in the CDR3. CDR1 SGHRS and CDR2 YFSETQ come from the germline V gene. CDR3 region: CASSLEGGREIDEQFF. CDR3 coding DNA: TGCGCCAGCAGCTTAGAGGGCGGGAGAGAGATCGATGAGCAGTTCTTC.

The genes are TRBV5-6 and TRBJ2-1; 10 nucleotides agree with TRBD2. From germline, CDR1 is SGHDT and CDR2 YYEEEE. The CDR3 contains 16 residues. Trimming cost V 0 bases and J 5 bases; bases outside gene matches: 5. CDR3 coding DNA: TGTGCCAGCAGCTTGGAGGCTAGCGGGAGAGACAATGAGCAGTTCTTC. This translates into CASSLEASGRDNEQFF.

The V gene is TRBV6-5, the J gene TRBJ1-4; D call uncertain. The ends were cut back, 2 bases at V and 3 bases at J, with 16 bases in the middle. The V gene's germline CDR1 is MNHEY and CDR2 SVGAGI. CDR3 size: 17 residues. The CDR3 sequence: CASSYHRAEPPNEKLFF. In nucleotides, the CDR3 is TGTGCCAGCAGTTACCACCGGGCCGAGCCCCCTAATGAAAAACTGTTTTTT.

The chain uses TRBV10-1 and TRBJ2-1, with D uncertain. V gave up 3 bases and J gave up 9 bases, with 9 bases separating them. CDR1 and CDR2 (germline): WNHNN, SYGVQD (reference sequence). This CDR3 region has 12 residues. The CDR3 here is CASSDSWGEQFF. CDR3 bases: TGCGCCAGCAGTGACTCCTGGGGTGAGCAGTTCTTC.

The rearrangement uses TRBV7-6 and TRBJ2-2; D is perhaps TRBD1 (6 bases). Per the germline V gene, CDR1 is SGHVS and CDR2 is FNYEAQ. V was clipped by 8 bases and J by 6 bases, with 19 bases between them. The CDR3 runs to 15 residues. CDR3 residues: CASGFGRGSSGELFF. DNA of the CDR3: TGTGCCAGCGGTTTCGGAAGGGGGTCGTCCGGGGAGCTGTTTTTT.

This clonotype was counted a few times. The rearrangement uses TRBV10-3 and TRBJ2-2, with 9 bases lining up with TRBD1. Germline values: CDR1 ENHRY, CDR2 SYGVKD. V trimming: 8 bases; J trimming: 2 bases; junction bases outside the gene matches: 3. The CDR3 consists of 14 residues. The CDR3 DNA is TGTGCCATCGGGGACAGGGTAAACACCGGGGAGCTGTTTTTT. This sequence encodes CAIGDRVNTGELFF.

This clonotype was found a few times. This chain uses TRBV3-1 with TRBJ2-7; 13 bases line up with TRBD2. Trimming cost V 3 bases and J 2 bases; bases outside gene matches: 4. Germline loops: CDR1 LGHDT, CDR2 YNNKEL (reference sequence). This CDR3 is built from 16 residues. The CDR3 loop reads CASSQEGLAGPYEQYF. CDR3 bases: TGTGCCAGCAGCCAGGAGGGACTAGCGGGACCCTACGAGCAGTACTTC.

The chain employs TRBV5-4 and TRBJ2-3, with 8 bases matching TRBD2. Germline trimming cut 3 bases from V and 5 bases from J; bases unmatched to any gene: 11. Germline V CDR1 and CDR2: SGHNT, YYREEE (reference sequence). The CDR3 is made up of 16 amino acids. The CDR3: CASSSVAGTGGDTQYF. The CDR3 DNA is TGTGCCAGCAGCTCGGTAGCGGGAACTGGGGGAGATACGCAGTATTTT.

This clonotype has just a few counts. The chain links TRBV3-1 to TRBJ1-5; maybe TRBD1 (5 bases). This CDR3 region has 16 residues. Germline CDR1 and CDR2: LGHDT and YNNKEL (reference sequence). Trimming cost V 0 bases and J 2 bases, with 11 bases left between them. CDR3 coding DNA: TGTGCCAGCAGCCAAGATTTAGGGGCTGGCAATCAGCCCCAGCATTTT. Translating it yields CASSQDLGAGNQPQHF.

This clonotype was observed a few times. The rearrangement joins TRBV5-1 to TRBJ2-7; 7 bases are a match to TRBD2. CDR1 is SGHRS, CDR2 YFSETQ, per germline. V trimming: 5 bases; J trimming: 2 bases; junction bases outside the gene matches: 19. The CDR3 is made up of 18 amino acids. The chain's CDR3 is CASRVGDRGGRGAYEQYF. CDR3 in DNA: TGCGCCAGCAGAGTTGGGGACCGCGGAGGCCGGGGGGCCTACGAGCAGTACTTC.

The chain has TRBV3-1 and TRBJ2-2; possibly TRBD1 or TRBD2 for D (5 bases each). Between the trimmed V and J ends, which lost 2 bases and 3 bases, there was a span of 10 bases. Germline V CDR1 and CDR2: LGHDT, YNNKEL (reference sequence). CDR3 size: 15 residues. CDR3 region: CASSQWGTDTGELFF. The CDR3 DNA is TGTGCCAGCAGCCAATGGGGGACGGACACCGGGGAGCTGTTTTTT.

J is TRBJ1-5 and V is TRBV2, with a possible D match to TRBD1 (5 bases). The CDR3 length is 16 residues. V was cut by 3 bases and J by 7 bases, with 19 bases left in between. In germline, CDR1 is SNHLY, CDR2 FYNNEI. The CDR3 sequence: CASSDGPGSVRQPQHF. The CDR3 bases are TGTGCCAGCAGTGACGGGCCAGGGTCCGTTCGCCAGCCCCAGCATTTT.

The chain couples TRBV6-2 or TRBV6-3 to TRBJ2-1; 8 bases fit TRBD2. CDR1 and CDR2 (germline): MNHEY, SVGEGT. V shed 8 bases, J shed 6 bases, and the junction held 9 bases outside the gene matches. This CDR3 comprises 14 residues. The CDR3 region is CASCCGRRTNEQFF. The CDR3 DNA is TGTGCCAGCTGCTGCGGGAGGAGGACCAATGAGCAGTTCTTC.

This clonotype was picked up many times. The rearrangement links TRBV12-3 or TRBV12-4 to TRBJ2-3, with D uncertain. V lost 5 bases to trimming and J lost 3 bases, with 6 bases between them. This CDR3 spans 12 amino acids. CDR3 nucleotide sequence: TGTGCCAGCAGTCGCCGGACAGATACGCAGTATTTT. It yields the protein CASSRRTDTQYF.

V gene TRBV19 combines with J gene TRBJ2-3, with 7 positions matching TRBD2. V shed 6 bases, J shed 6 bases, and the junction held 6 bases outside the gene matches. The CDR3 runs 13 residues. The germline gives CDR1 LNHDA, CDR2 SQIVND (reference sequence). CDR3 protein: CASSMGLPDTQYF. Written as DNA, the CDR3 is TGTGCCAGTAGCATGGGACTACCGGATACGCAGTATTTT.

The genes are TRBV7-2 and TRBJ2-2; D perhaps matches TRBD2 (5 bases). This CDR3 has 16 amino acids. From germline, CDR1 is SGHTA and CDR2 FQGNSA. Trimming cost V 1 base and J 5 bases, with 14 bases left between them. The CDR3 spells CASSLVRGFGTGELFF. CDR3 sequence (DNA): TGTGCCAGCAGCTTAGTTCGGGGTTTTGGAACCGGGGAGCTGTTTTTT.